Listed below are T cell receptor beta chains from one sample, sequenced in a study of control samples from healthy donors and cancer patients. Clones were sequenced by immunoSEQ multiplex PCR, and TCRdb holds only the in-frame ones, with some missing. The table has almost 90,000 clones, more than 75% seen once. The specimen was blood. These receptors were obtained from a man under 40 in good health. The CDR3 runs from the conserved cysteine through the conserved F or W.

CDR3aa: CASSQGLGKNTEAFF; v_gene: TRBV3-1/TRBV3-2; j_gene: TRBJ1-1
CDR3aa: CASSPGLRGSYNSPLHF; v_gene: TRBV9; j_gene: TRBJ1-6
CDR3aa: CASSPFDSIETQYF; v_gene: TRBV27; j_gene: TRBJ2-5
CDR3aa: CASSVEEGSYEQYF; v_gene: TRBV9; j_gene: NA
CDR3aa: CASSRGVSSYNEQFF; v_gene: TRBV7-2; j_gene: TRBJ2-1
CDR3aa: CASSEGHLTEAFF; v_gene: TRBV6-6; j_gene: TRBJ1-1
CDR3aa: CASSRTGRGGYTF; v_gene: TRBV6-2/TRBV6-3; j_gene: TRBJ1-2
CDR3aa: CASISGPGELFF; v_gene: TRBV12-3/TRBV12-4; j_gene: TRBJ2-2
CDR3aa: CASSFSGDNYGYTF; v_gene: TRBV27; j_gene: TRBJ1-2
CDR3aa: CASSDSASGGFSGANVLTF; v_gene: TRBV6-4; j_gene: TRBJ2-6
CDR3aa: CASSRQGADYGYTF; v_gene: TRBV19; j_gene: TRBJ1-2
CDR3aa: CASSPRSPGDTQYF; v_gene: TRBV4-1; j_gene: TRBJ2-3
CDR3aa: CASSQDLGPGYTIYF; v_gene: TRBV3-1/TRBV3-2; j_gene: TRBJ1-3
CDR3aa: CASSSEGLYQETQYF; v_gene: TRBV7-9; j_gene: TRBJ2-5
CDR3aa: CSVLQGSGGYTF; v_gene: TRBV29-1; j_gene: TRBJ1-2
CDR3aa: CATSGTGTGGGQPQHF; v_gene: TRBV24-1; j_gene: TRBJ1-5
CDR3aa: CASSSQAARDTEAFF; v_gene: TRBV7-9; j_gene: TRBJ1-1
CDR3aa: CASSSPTGPTEAFF; v_gene: TRBV7-9; j_gene: TRBJ1-1
CDR3aa: CASKGDRGETQYF; v_gene: TRBV19; j_gene: TRBJ2-5
CDR3aa: CASSFKSGNTIYF; v_gene: TRBV5-1; j_gene: TRBJ1-3
CDR3aa: CASSLVDVGRGAGELFF; v_gene: TRBV7-8; j_gene: TRBJ2-2
CDR3aa: CSVEGGGRLETQYF; v_gene: TRBV29-1; j_gene: TRBJ2-5
CDR3aa: CASSRDRYSNQPQHF; v_gene: TRBV2; j_gene: TRBJ1-5
CDR3aa: CASSLGQVNTIYF; v_gene: TRBV3-1/TRBV3-2; j_gene: TRBJ1-3
CDR3aa: CASGQEANSYNEQFF; v_gene: TRBV2; j_gene: TRBJ2-1
CDR3aa: CASSRTRGSYNEQFF; v_gene: TRBV11-2; j_gene: TRBJ2-1
CDR3aa: CASSITTGGRSPLHF; v_gene: TRBV7-9; j_gene: TRBJ1-6
CDR3aa: CASSLDQGGTPLHF; v_gene: TRBV7-8; j_gene: TRBJ1-6
CDR3aa: CASSAGGVNTEAFF; v_gene: TRBV6-4; j_gene: TRBJ1-1
CDR3aa: CASSDPGTSGPETQYF; v_gene: TRBV9; j_gene: TRBJ2-5
CDR3aa: CASSPRVHTGELFF; v_gene: TRBV19; j_gene: TRBJ2-2
CDR3aa: CASSELGGFSGNTIYF; v_gene: TRBV2; j_gene: TRBJ1-3
CDR3aa: CASRNDISYEQYF; v_gene: TRBV2; j_gene: TRBJ2-7
CDR3aa: CASSRVAVASTDTQYF; v_gene: TRBV7-9; j_gene: TRBJ2-3
CDR3aa: CASSFGRSLSGNTIYF; v_gene: TRBV11-2; j_gene: TRBJ1-3